This entry is about one T cell receptor beta chain. Trimming cost V 5 bases and J 0 bases, with 11 bases left between them. The length of the CDR3 is 16 residues. Germline CDR1 SEHNR, CDR2 FQNEAQ (reference sequence). This specimen belongs to a study of cytomegalovirus exposure and HLA in healthy donors. TCRdb's table, derived via immunoSEQ multiplex PCR, lists solely in-frame clones and lacks some. The sample includes some 160,000 clones, more than 75% seen only once; the top ten take 2.5% to 3.5%. The clonotype originates from a man younger than 35 in good health and CMV-seronegative. The sample consisted of PBMCs. The chain uses TRBV7-9 and TRBJ2-6; D is perhaps TRBD1 (5 bases). CDR3 in DNA: TGTGCCAGCAGCGTACAGGATCCCTCTGGGGCCAACGTCCTGACTTTC. Amino acid sequence: CASSVQDPSGANVLTF.